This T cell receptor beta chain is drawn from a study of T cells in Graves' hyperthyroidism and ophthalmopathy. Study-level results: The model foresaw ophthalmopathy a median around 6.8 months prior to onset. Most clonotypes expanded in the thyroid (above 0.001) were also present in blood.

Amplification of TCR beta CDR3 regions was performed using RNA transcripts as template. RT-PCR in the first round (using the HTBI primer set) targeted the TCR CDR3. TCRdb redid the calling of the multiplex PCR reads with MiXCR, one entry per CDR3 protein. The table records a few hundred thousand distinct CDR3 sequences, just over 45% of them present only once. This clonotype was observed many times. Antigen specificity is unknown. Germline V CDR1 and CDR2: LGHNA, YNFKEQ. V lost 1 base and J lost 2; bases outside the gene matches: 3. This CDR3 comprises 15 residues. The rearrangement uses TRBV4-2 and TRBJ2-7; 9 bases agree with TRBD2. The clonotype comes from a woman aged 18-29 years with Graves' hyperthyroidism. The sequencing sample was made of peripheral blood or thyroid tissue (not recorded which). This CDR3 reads CASSQVVAGAYEQYF. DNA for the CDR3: TGTGCCAGCAGCCAAGTAGTAGCGGGAGCCTACGAGCAGTACTTC.